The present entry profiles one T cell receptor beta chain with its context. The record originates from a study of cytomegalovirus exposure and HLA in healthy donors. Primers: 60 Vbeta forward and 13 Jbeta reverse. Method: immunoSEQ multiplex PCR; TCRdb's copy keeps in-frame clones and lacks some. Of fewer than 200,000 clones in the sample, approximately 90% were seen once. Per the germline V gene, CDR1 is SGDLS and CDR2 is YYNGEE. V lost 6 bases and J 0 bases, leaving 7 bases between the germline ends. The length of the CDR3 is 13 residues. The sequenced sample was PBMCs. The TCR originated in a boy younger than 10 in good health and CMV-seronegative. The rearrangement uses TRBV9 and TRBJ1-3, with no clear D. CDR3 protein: CASNPRSGNTIYF. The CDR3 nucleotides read TGTGCCAGCAATCCGCGCTCTGGAAACACCATATATTTT.